One and the same sample provided the 5 T cell receptor beta chains below, sequenced in a study of blood T cell repertoires in COVID-19. Sequencing used immunoSEQ multiplex PCR; TCRdb keeps in-frame clones, though not all of them. The sample holds around 160,000 clones, 75% to 85% seen once. Sequencing was done on a sample of peripheral blood. These receptors were taken from a human donor with acute or convalescent COVID-19. The donor label of this sample is uncertain.

The chain employs TRBV6-6 and TRBJ1-1, with D unresolved. Between the trimmed V and J ends, which lost 7 bases and 3 bases, there was a span of 9 bases. The CDR3 is 12 residues long. CDR1 and CDR2 from the germline V gene are MNHNY and SVGAGI (reference sequence). Here the CDR3 reads CASNLDYTEAFF. The CDR3 coding sequence is TGTGCCAGCAACCTGGACTACACTGAAGCTTTCTTT.

The CDR3 loop reads CASSGTYEQYV. Here the CDR3 DNA reads TGTGCCAGCTCCGGGACCTACGAGCAGTACGTC. The chain recombines TRBV18 with TRBJ2-7; D might be TRBD2 (5 bases). CDR1 and CDR2 (germline): KGHSH, LQKENI. The CDR3 extends over 11 amino acids. Trimming left V 6 bases short and J 2 bases short, with 5 bases between.

The V gene is TRBV30, the J gene TRBJ1-5; D perhaps matches TRBD1 (6 bases). V gave up 4 bases and J gave up 10 bases, with 17 bases separating them. The length of the CDR3 is 13 residues. Germline V gene data show CDR1 as GTSNPN and CDR2 as SVGIG (reference sequence). This CDR3 reads CAWTTQGSGPQHF. Written as DNA, the CDR3 is TGTGCCTGGACGACACAGGGAAGCGGACCCCAGCATTTT. Looking up the rest from reference TRBV30 and TRBJ1-5 gives the full variable domain: SQTIHQWPATLVQPVGSPLSLECTVEGTSNPNLYWYRQAAGRGLQLLFYSVGIGQISSEVPQNLSASRPQDRQFILSSKKLLLSDSGFYLCAWTTQGSGPQHFGDGTRLSIL.

This clone was observed a few times. The chain employs TRBV5-3 and TRBJ2-7; TRBD1 agrees at 8 bases. TRBV5-3 has ORF status, its function being uncertain. J gave up 1 base and V 2 bases, and 5 bases lay outside the gene matches. This CDR3 contains 15 residues. The CDR3 DNA reads TGTGCCAGAAGCTTAGGACAGGGACCTTCCTACGAGCAGTACGTC. Its translation is CARSLGQGPSYEQYV.

V usage is TRBV5-1 and J usage is TRBJ1-1; 7 nucleotides match TRBD1. The CDR3 length is 13 residues. J gave up 3 bases and V 7 bases, and 6 bases lay outside the gene matches. Per germline, CDR1 SGHRS and CDR2 YFSETQ. Here the CDR3 DNA reads TGCGCCAGCGGCAGGGGGTGGGACACTGAAGCTTTCTTT. It encodes CASGRGWDTEAFF.